This section outlines one T cell receptor (beta chain) sequence together with its context. This entry comes from a study of shared clonotypes between healthy human individuals. CD8 cells classed as naive were CD45RO-negative and positively selected for CCR7, excluding terminally differentiated effector memory CD45RA+ cells. The CDR3 has 15 amino acids. Per the germline V gene, CDR1 is SEHNR and CDR2 is FQNEAQ (reference sequence). After removal of 4 bases from V and 4 bases from J, the junction contained 9 bases not matched to a gene. In replicate PCRs of sorted subsets, roughly 200 ng DNA, approximately 32,000 T cell genomes, was used. Using immunoSEQ multiplex PCR, the repertoire was profiled, and TCRdb retains in-frame clones only, with some absent. The sample lists millions of clones, 93% occurring once.

The TCR sequence derives from a man aged 18 to 30 in good health. Some clones in this sample may be carry-over from other donors' samples. The sequencing input was naive CD8+ T cells from PBMCs. The V call is TRBV7-9, the J call TRBJ2-7; 8 nucleotides align to TRBD1. CDR3 DNA: TGTGCCAGCAGCTCAGAGTTGACAGGGGTATACGAGCAGTACTTC. Its protein product is CASSSELTGVYEQYF.